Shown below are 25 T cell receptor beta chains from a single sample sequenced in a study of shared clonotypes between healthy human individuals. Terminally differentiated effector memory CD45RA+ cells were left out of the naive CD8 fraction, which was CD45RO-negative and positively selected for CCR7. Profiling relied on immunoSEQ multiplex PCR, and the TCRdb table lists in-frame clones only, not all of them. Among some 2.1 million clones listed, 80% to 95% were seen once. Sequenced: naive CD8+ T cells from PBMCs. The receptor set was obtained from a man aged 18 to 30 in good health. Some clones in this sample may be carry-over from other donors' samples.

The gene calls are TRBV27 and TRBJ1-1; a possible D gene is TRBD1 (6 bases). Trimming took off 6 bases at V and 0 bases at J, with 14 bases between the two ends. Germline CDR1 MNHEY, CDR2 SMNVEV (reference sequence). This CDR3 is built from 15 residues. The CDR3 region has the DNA TGTGCCAGCAGACATGGCGGGGGCCTGAACACTGAAGCTTTCTTT. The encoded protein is CASRHGGGLNTEAFF.

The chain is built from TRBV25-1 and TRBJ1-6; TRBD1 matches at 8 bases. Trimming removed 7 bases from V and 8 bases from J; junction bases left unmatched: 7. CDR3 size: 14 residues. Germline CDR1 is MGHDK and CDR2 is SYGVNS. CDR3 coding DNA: TGTGCCAGCACCTCAACAGGGGGGGATTCACCCCTCCACTTT. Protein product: CASTSTGGDSPLHF.

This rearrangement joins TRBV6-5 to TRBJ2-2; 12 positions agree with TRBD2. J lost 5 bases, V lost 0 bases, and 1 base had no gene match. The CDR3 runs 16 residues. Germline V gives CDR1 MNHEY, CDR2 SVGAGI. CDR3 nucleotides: TGTGCCAGCAGTTACTCTGGGACTAGCGGGACCGGGGAGCTGTTTTTT. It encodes CASSYSGTSGTGELFF.

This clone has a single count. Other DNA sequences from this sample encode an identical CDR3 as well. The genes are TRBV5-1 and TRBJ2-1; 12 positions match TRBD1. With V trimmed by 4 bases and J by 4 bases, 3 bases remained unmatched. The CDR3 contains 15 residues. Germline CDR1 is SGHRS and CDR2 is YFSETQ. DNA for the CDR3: TGCGCCAGCAGCACGGGACAGGGGGCTTACAATGAGCAGTTCTTC. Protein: CASSTGQGAYNEQFF.

The CDR3 DNA follows: TGTGCCAGCAGTCCATTCTGGACAGGGATGAACACTGAAGCTTTCTTT. It specifies CASSPFWTGMNTEAFF. The chain joins TRBV7-9 to TRBJ1-1; 8 positions match TRBD1. V lost 6 bases and J lost 0; bases outside the gene matches: 9. Germline loops: CDR1 SEHNR, CDR2 FQNEAQ (reference sequence). The CDR3 has 16 residues.

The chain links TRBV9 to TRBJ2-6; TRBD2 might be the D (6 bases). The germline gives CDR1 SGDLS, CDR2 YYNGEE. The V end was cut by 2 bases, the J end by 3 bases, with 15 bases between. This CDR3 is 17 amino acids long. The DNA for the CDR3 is TGTGCCAGCAGCGTGCAAACTCGGGGAGGTGGGGCCAACGTCCTGACTTTC. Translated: CASSVQTRGGGANVLTF.

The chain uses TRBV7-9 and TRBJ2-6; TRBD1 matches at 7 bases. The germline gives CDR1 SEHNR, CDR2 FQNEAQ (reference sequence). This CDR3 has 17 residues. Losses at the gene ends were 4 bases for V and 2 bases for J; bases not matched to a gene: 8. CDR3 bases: TGTGCCAGCAGCTACGGGACAGATCTTACTGGGGCCAACGTCCTGACTTTC. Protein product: CASSYGTDLTGANVLTF.

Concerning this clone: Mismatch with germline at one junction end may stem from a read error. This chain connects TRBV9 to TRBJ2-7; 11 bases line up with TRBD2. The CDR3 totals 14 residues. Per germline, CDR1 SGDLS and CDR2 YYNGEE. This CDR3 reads CASSPIKLAGELSF. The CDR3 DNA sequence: TGTGCCAGCAGCCCAATCAAACTAGCGGGAGAATTGTCCTTC.

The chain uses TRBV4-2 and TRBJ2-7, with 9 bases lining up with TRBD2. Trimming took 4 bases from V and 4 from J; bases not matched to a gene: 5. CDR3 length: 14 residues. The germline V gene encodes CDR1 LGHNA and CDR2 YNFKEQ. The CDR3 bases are TGTGCCAGCAGCCTTAGCGGGAGTCGGTACGAGCAGTACTTC. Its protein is CASSLSGSRYEQYF.

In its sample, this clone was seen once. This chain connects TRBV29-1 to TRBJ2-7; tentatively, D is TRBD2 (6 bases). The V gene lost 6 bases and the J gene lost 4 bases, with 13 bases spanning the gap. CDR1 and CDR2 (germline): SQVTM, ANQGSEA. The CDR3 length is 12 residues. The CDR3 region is CSVGGDPYEQYF. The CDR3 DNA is TGCAGCGTCGGCGGGGATCCTTACGAGCAGTACTTC.

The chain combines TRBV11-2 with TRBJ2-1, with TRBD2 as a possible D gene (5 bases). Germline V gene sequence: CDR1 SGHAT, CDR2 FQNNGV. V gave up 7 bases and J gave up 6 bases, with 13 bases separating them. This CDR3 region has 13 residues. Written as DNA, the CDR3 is TGTGCCAGCATGGGTCGGGGTCGCAATGAGCAGTTCTTC. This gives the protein CASMGRGRNEQFF.

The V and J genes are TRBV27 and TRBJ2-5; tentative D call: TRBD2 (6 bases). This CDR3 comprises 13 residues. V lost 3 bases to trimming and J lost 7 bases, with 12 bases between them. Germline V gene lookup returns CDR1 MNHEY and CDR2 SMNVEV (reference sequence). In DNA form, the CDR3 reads TGTGCCAGCAGTTTCCGACTAGATGGGACCCAGTACTTC. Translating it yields CASSFRLDGTQYF.

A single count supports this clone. CDR3 sequence: CASSSTGGADGYTF. The CDR3 DNA is TGCGCCAGCAGCTCTACAGGGGGCGCGGATGGCTACACCTTC. The rearrangement joins TRBV5-1 to TRBJ1-2, with 9 bases identical to TRBD1. The germline V gene has CDR1 SGHRS and CDR2 YFSETQ. J gave up 6 bases and V 3 bases, and 6 bases lay outside the gene matches. This CDR3 comprises 14 residues.

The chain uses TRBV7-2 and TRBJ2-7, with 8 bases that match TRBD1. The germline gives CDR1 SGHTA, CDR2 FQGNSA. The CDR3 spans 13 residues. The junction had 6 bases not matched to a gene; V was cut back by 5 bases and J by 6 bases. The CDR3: CASSVDRGGEQYF. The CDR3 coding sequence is TGTGCCAGCAGCGTAGACAGGGGAGGCGAGCAGTACTTC.

Here the CDR3 reads CASTGLGSYEQYF. As DNA, the CDR3 is TGTGCCAGCACCGGACTGGGCTCCTACGAGCAGTACTTC. The chain recombines TRBV7-9 with TRBJ2-7; possible D gene TRBD2, 5 bases. The V end lost 7 bases, the J end lost 0 bases, and 10 bases lay between the germline ends. Germline CDR1 is SEHNR and CDR2 is FQNEAQ (reference sequence). This CDR3 comprises 13 residues.

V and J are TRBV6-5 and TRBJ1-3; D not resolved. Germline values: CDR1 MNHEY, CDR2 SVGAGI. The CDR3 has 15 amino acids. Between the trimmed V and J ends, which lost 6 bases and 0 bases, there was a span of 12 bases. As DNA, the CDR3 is TGTGCCAGCAGCCCCTGGCTAAGCTCTGGAAACACCATATATTTT. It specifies CASSPWLSSGNTIYF.

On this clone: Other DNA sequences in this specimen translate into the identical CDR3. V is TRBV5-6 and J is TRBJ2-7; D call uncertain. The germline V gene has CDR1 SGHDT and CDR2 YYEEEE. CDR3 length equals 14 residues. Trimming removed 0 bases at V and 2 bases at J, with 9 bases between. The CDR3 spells CASSLAGFPYEQYF. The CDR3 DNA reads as TGTGCCAGCAGCTTGGCCGGGTTCCCCTACGAGCAGTACTTC.

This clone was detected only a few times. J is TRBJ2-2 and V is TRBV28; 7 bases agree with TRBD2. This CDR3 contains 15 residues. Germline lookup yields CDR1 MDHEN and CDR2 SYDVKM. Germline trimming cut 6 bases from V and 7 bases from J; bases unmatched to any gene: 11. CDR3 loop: CASRRPGTNLGELFF. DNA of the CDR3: TGTGCCAGCAGACGCCCCGGGACTAACCTCGGGGAGCTGTTTTTT.

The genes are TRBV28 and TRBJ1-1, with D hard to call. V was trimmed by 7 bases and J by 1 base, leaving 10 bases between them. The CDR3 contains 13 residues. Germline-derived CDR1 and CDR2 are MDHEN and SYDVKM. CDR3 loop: CASTRTGNTEAFF. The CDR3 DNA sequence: TGTGCCAGCACTAGGACGGGGAACACTGAAGCTTTCTTT.

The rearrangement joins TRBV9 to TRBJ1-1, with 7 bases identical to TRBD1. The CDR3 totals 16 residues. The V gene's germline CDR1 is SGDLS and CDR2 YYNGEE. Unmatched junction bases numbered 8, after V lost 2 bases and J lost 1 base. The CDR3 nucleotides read TGTGCCAGCAGCGTGGTTACAGGGGCCAAGAACACTGAAGCTTTCTTT. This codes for CASSVVTGAKNTEAFF.

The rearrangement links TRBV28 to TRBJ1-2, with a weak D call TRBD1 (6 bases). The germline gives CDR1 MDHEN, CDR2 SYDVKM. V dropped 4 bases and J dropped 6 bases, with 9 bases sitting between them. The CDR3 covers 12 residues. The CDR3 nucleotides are TGTGCCAGCAGTTGGAGACAGGATGGCTACACCTTC. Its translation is CASSWRQDGYTF.

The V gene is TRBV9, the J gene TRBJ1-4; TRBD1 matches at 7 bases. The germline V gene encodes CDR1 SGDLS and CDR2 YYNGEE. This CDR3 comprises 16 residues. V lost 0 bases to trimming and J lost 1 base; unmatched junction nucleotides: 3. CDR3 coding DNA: TGTGCCAGCAGCGTAGGGGACAGTGAAACTAATGAAAAACTGTTTTTT. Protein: CASSVGDSETNEKLFF.

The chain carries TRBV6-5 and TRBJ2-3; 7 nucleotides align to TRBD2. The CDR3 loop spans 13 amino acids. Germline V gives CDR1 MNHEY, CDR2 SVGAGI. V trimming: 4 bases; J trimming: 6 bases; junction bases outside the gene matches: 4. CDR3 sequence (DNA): TGTGCCAGCAGTTTCGGACTAGTGGATACGCAGTATTTT. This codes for CASSFGLVDTQYF.

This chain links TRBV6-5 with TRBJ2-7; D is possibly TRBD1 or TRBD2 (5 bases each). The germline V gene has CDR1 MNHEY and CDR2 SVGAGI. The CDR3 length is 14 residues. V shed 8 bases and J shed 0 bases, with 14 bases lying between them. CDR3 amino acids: CASSPGRTSYEQYF. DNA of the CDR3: TGTGCCAGCTCTCCGGGACGCACCTCCTACGAGCAGTACTTC.

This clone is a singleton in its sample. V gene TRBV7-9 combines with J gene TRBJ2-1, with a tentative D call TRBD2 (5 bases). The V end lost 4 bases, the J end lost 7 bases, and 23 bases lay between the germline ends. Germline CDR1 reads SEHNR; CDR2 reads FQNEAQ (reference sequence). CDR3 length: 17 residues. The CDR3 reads CASSYAPGEQDWNEQFF. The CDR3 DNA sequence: TGTGCCAGCAGCTACGCCCCGGGTGAGCAGGACTGGAATGAGCAGTTCTTC.